This is a list of T cell receptor beta chains from one sample in a study of beta chain features in type 1 diabetes. Only in-frame clones appear in the TCRdb table, and some are missing; sequencing was by immunoSEQ multiplex PCR. This table has around 14,000 clones, 55% to 70% appearing once. The specimen sequenced was stem cell memory CD4+ T cells from blood. The receptor source for this set is a young woman with type 1 diabetes. Both conserved end residues are part of each CDR3. The D gene is left open where the match is weak. Some rows mark clone size as missing; the rest say once, few, many or name a class of expanded clone.

clone_size	v_call	cdr3_length	j_call	d_call	cdr3_aa	cdr3_nt
.	TRBV19	14	TRBJ2-2	.	CASSNQGGTGELFF	TGTGCCAGTAGTAATCAAGGAGGGACCGGGGAGCTGTTTTTT
few	TRBV30	11	TRBJ2-4	.	CAWSVTHIQYF	TGTGCCTGGAGTGTAACACACATTCAGTACTTC
few	TRBV5-6	17	TRBJ2-1	TRBD2	CASSLVESGGEYNEQFF	TGTGCCAGCAGCTTGGTTGAGTCGGGGGGTGAGTACAATGAGCAGTTCTTC
.	TRBV6-6	13	TRBJ2-1	.	CASSPFTGYEQFF	TGTGCCAGCAGCCCCTTCACGGGGTACGAGCAGTTCTTC
once	TRBV7-9	14	TRBJ2-7	.	CASSLAPLTYEQYF	TGTGCCAGCAGCTTAGCCCCACTAACCTACGAGCAGTACTTC
.	TRBV11-1	14	TRBJ2-2	TRBD1	CASSDRGHTGELFF	TGTGCCAGCAGCGACAGGGGGCACACCGGGGAGCTGTTTTTT
.	TRBV30	15	TRBJ2-4	TRBD1	CAWSQGVLGFGIQYF	TGTGCCTGGAGTCAGGGGGTCCTAGGCTTCGGCATTCAGTACTTC
.	TRBV7-9	14	TRBJ1-3	TRBD1	CASSAGQGSNTIYF	TGTGCCAGCAGCGCAGGACAGGGTTCAAACACCATATATTTT
.	TRBV27	21	TRBJ2-7	TRBD2	CASSPYLRDGASGRSHYEQYF	TGTGCCAGCAGTCCCTACCTCCGGGACGGAGCTAGCGGGAGGTCCCACTACGAGCAGTACTTC
few	TRBV29-1	15	TRBJ2-1	TRBD2	CSASGGAVQINEQFF	TGCAGCGCTAGCGGGGGGGCCGTTCAGATAAATGAGCAGTTCTTC
.	TRBV15	13	TRBJ1-5	TRBD1	CATGGQVNQPQHF	TGTGCCACAGGGGGACAGGTGAATCAGCCCCAGCATTTT
.	TRBV21-1	12	TRBJ2-7	.	CASSTFCYEQYF	TGTGCCAGCAGCACCTTTTGCTACGAGCAGTACTTC
.	TRBV25-1	15	TRBJ2-1	TRBD2	CASSASGLSYNEQFF	TGTGCCAGCAGTGCTAGCGGGCTATCCTACAATGAGCAGTTCTTC
.	TRBV28	15	TRBJ2-1	.	CASSLAAGNNNEQFF	TGTGCCAGCAGTTTGGCGGCGGGGAATAACAATGAGCAGTTCTTC
few	TRBV10-3	13	TRBJ2-7	TRBD1	CASGQEVYYEQYF	TGTGCCAGCGGACAGGAGGTATACTACGAGCAGTACTTC
.	TRBV18	14	TRBJ2-5	.	CASSPRHTQETQYF	TGTGCCAGCTCACCACGACATACTCAAGAGACCCAGTACTTC